The rows below give T cell receptor beta chains drawn from one sample of a study of regulatory T cells in long-lasting Graves disease. TCRdb re-derived calls from the multiplex PCR reads in MiXCR, one entry per CDR3 protein. Here the sample spans about 430,000 distinct CDR3 sequences, approximately 15% being singletons. These data were also reused for a study on T cells in Graves' hyperthyroidism and ophthalmopathy.

The starting material was peripheral blood mononuclear cells (PBMCs), obtained at new diagnosis, from a patient treated with antithyroid drugs. The receptors originated from a woman in her forties with Graves disease. CDR3s include the opening cysteine and the closing phenylalanine or tryptophan. D genes are given only for firm matches. Clone size is not always given. Where it is, it says once, few, many or a class for expanded clones.

j_gene: TRBJ2-5
abundance: many
d_gene: .
v_gene: TRBV30
CDR3aa: CAWSVPGAARETQYF
CDR3nt: TGTGCCTGGAGTGTACCGGGGGCGGCCCGAGAGACCCAGTACTTC

j_gene: TRBJ1-1
abundance: many
d_gene: TRBD1
v_gene: TRBV19
CDR3aa: CASTHNRQGAVEAFF
CDR3nt: TGTGCCAGTACCCATAATAGGCAGGGGGCGGTTGAAGCTTTCTTT

j_gene: TRBJ1-2
abundance: many
d_gene: TRBD1
v_gene: TRBV6-1
CDR3aa: CASSIRTGGDYGYTF
CDR3nt: TGTGCCAGCAGTATACGGACAGGGGGCGACTATGGCTACACCTTC

j_gene: TRBJ2-3
abundance: many
d_gene: .
v_gene: TRBV3-1
CDR3aa: CASSHVAGRSDTQYF
CDR3nt: TGTGCCAGCAGCCATGTCGCAGGGCGTTCAGATACGCAGTATTTT

j_gene: TRBJ2-7
abundance: many
d_gene: .
v_gene: TRBV27
CDR3aa: CASSLSPLNDEQYF
CDR3nt: TGTGCCAGCAGTTTATCCCCCCTCAACGACGAGCAGTACTTC

j_gene: TRBJ2-2
abundance: .
d_gene: .
v_gene: TRBV3-1
CDR3aa: CASSHRATGELFF
CDR3nt: TGTGCCAGCAGCCATAGAGCCACCGGGGAGCTGTTTTTT

j_gene: TRBJ2-2
abundance: many
d_gene: .
v_gene: TRBV12-3/TRBV12-4
CDR3aa: CASSLTPVTGELFF
CDR3nt: TGTGCCAGCAGTTTAACCCCGGTGACCGGGGAGCTGTTTTTT

j_gene: TRBJ2-1
abundance: many
d_gene: .
v_gene: TRBV7-9
CDR3aa: CASSLSGGRSYNEQFF
CDR3nt: TGTGCCAGCAGCCTATCGGGCGGCCGCTCCTACAATGAGCAGTTCTTC

j_gene: TRBJ2-7
abundance: many
d_gene: .
v_gene: TRBV12-3/TRBV12-4
CDR3aa: CASSSAVSYEQYF
CDR3nt: TGTGCCAGCAGCTCGGCAGTGTCCTACGAGCAGTACTTC

j_gene: TRBJ2-3
abundance: many
d_gene: TRBD2
v_gene: TRBV9
CDR3aa: CASSVGGGSTADTQYF
CDR3nt: TGTGCCAGCAGCGTAGGAGGCGGGAGTACGGCAGATACGCAGTATTTT

j_gene: TRBJ2-7
abundance: many
d_gene: TRBD1
v_gene: TRBV7-2
CDR3aa: CASSLGQGDEQYF
CDR3nt: TGTGCCAGCAGCCTTGGACAGGGCGACGAGCAGTACTTC

j_gene: TRBJ1-5
abundance: many
d_gene: TRBD1
v_gene: TRBV6-2/TRBV6-3
CDR3aa: CATYHTGGWQPQHF
CDR3nt: TGTGCCACCTACCATACAGGGGGCTGGCAGCCCCAGCATTTT

j_gene: TRBJ2-1
abundance: .
d_gene: .
v_gene: TRBV19
CDR3aa: CASSIVRGGNEQFF
CDR3nt: TGTGCCAGTAGTATAGTTAGGGGCGGCAATGAGCAGTTCTTC

j_gene: TRBJ2-5
abundance: many
d_gene: .
v_gene: TRBV2
CDR3aa: CASSVKRRGETQYF
CDR3nt: TGTGCCAGCAGTGTCAAGCGCCGAGGGGAGACCCAGTACTTC

j_gene: TRBJ1-2
abundance: many
d_gene: .
v_gene: TRBV7-8
CDR3aa: CASSSRTNYGYTF
CDR3nt: TGTGCCAGCAGCTCTAGAACAAACTATGGCTACACCTTC

j_gene: TRBJ1-6
abundance: many
d_gene: .
v_gene: TRBV16
CDR3aa: CASSQTGSTPLHF
CDR3nt: TGTGCCAGCAGCCAAACAGGGAGTACGCCCCTCCACTTT

j_gene: TRBJ1-1
abundance: many
d_gene: TRBD1
v_gene: TRBV28
CDR3aa: CASSWWTGEDTEAFF
CDR3nt: TGTGCCAGCAGTTGGTGGACAGGGGAGGACACTGAAGCTTTCTTT

j_gene: TRBJ1-1
abundance: few
d_gene: .
v_gene: TRBV30
CDR3aa: CAFLTGTNTEAFF
CDR3nt: TGTGCCTTTCTAACAGGGACGAACACTGAAGCTTTCTTT

j_gene: TRBJ2-1
abundance: many
d_gene: .
v_gene: TRBV11-3
CDR3aa: CASSLDGWGNEQFF
CDR3nt: TGTGCCAGCAGCTTAGACGGGTGGGGCAATGAGCAGTTCTTC

j_gene: TRBJ2-5
abundance: many
d_gene: .
v_gene: TRBV9
CDR3aa: CASSPHGKTQYF
CDR3nt: TGTGCCAGCAGCCCTCATGGGAAGACCCAGTACTTC

j_gene: TRBJ1-6
abundance: few
d_gene: .
v_gene: TRBV29-1
CDR3aa: CSVETPPTGPPGSPLHF
CDR3nt: TGCAGCGTTGAGACCCCGCCGACGGGTCCACCGGGTTCACCCCTCCACTTT